The 8 T cell receptor beta chains below were found in one sample sequenced in a study of regulatory T cells in long-lasting Graves disease. Documented time point: newly diagnosed GD, antithyroid drugs for less than 3 months. Following extraction of RNA from PBMCs, that RNA was used to make the TCR library. HTBI primers from iRepertoire and Arm-PCR of CDR3 regions yielded the TCR beta libraries. TCRdb itself ran the multiplex PCR reads through MiXCR, one entry per CDR3 protein. The sample contains about 460,000 distinct CDR3 sequences, around 15% of which appear only once. The data were also submitted as part of a second study, on T cells in Graves' hyperthyroidism and ophthalmopathy.

This specimen consisted of peripheral blood mononuclear cells (PBMCs), obtained at new diagnosis, from a patient treated with antithyroid drugs. The receptors here all came from a woman in her 50s with Graves disease.

About this clonotype: A much bigger clone sits one base away, suggesting this may be a read error. This chain connects TRBV10-3 to TRBJ2-7; D not resolved. The CDR3 has 15 residues. Germline values: CDR1 ENHRY, CDR2 SYGVKD. The CDR3 nucleotides read TGTGCCGTCAGGCGGCAGTTGGACGCCTCCTACGAGCAGTACTTC. It yields the protein CAVRRQLDASYEQYF.

The chain links TRBV10-3 to TRBJ1-6, with a tentative D call TRBD1 (5 bases). The germline V gene has CDR1 ENHRY and CDR2 SYGVKD. The CDR3 is 14 residues long. V lost 2 bases and J lost 7, with 9 bases in between. The CDR3 nucleotides are TGTGCCATCAGTGAGACCGACAGCAATTCACCCCTCCACTTT. Protein: CAISETDSNSPLHF.

For this clonotype: No conserved phenylalanine or tryptophan ends this CDR3, so it is likely a read error. The CDR3 coding sequence is TGTGCCAGCGGACCTTGGAGGGCTACCTACAATGAGCAGTTCTCC. This sequence encodes CASGPWRATYNEQFS. The J gene is TRBJ2-1, the V gene TRBV12-3 or TRBV12-4, with D perhaps matching TRBD2 (6 bases). The V gene lost 8 bases and the J gene lost 2 bases, with 16 bases spanning the gap. CDR3 size: 15 residues.

This clonotype was seen at least ten times. The genes are TRBV6-9 and TRBJ1-4; D unresolved. Germline CDR1 and CDR2: MNHGY and SVAAGI. Trimming stripped 3 bases from V and 8 bases from J, with 19 bases between. The CDR3 extends over 16 amino acids. The CDR3 region has the DNA TGTGCCAGCAGTTACGGGTACGCCGGTGGGAACGAAAAACTGTTTTTT. This codes for CASSYGYAGGNEKLFF.

The sample holds a few counts of this clonotype. The rearrangement links TRBV25-1 to TRBJ2-7; 7 nucleotides match TRBD1. The germline gives CDR1 MGHDK, CDR2 SYGVNS. The ends lost 4 bases at V and 8 bases at J; junction bases unmatched: 5. CDR3 length equals 12 residues. The chain's CDR3 is CASSGGGHKQYF. The DNA for the CDR3 is TGTGCCAGCAGTGGAGGGGGCCATAAGCAGTACTTC.

This clonotype was counted a few times. In DNA, the CDR3 is TGCAGTGCTAGCCACTCCGGGATTAGCACAGATACGCAGTATTTT. The encoded protein is CSASHSGISTDTQYF. The chain employs TRBV20-1 and TRBJ2-3, with D possibly being TRBD2 (5 bases). Per germline, CDR1 DFQATT and CDR2 SNEGSKA (reference sequence). Between the trimmed V and J ends, which lost 3 bases and 0 bases, there was a span of 13 bases. The CDR3 runs 15 residues.

This clonotype was counted at least ten times. J is TRBJ1-1 and V is TRBV15, with D possibly matching TRBD1 (5 bases). The CDR3 sequence is 16 residues long. The V end was cut by 0 bases, the J end by 0 bases, with 11 bases between. CDR1 LNHNV and CDR2 YYDKDF come from the germline V gene (reference sequence). CDR3 DNA: TGTGCCACCAGCAGAGATCACAGGTCCATGAACACTGAAGCTTTCTTT. Protein product: CATSRDHRSMNTEAFF.

This clonotype was seen a handful of times. V and J are TRBV19 and TRBJ2-1, with TRBD2 matching over 8 bases. The CDR3 is 14 residues long. V dropped 7 bases and J dropped 2; count of bases not matched to a gene: 4. Germline lookup yields CDR1 LNHDA and CDR2 SQIVND (reference sequence). The CDR3 nucleotides are TGTGCCAGTATAAGACTAGCGCCCTACAATGAGCAGTTCTTC. Amino acid sequence: CASIRLAPYNEQFF.